This is a list of T cell receptor beta chains from one sample in a study of Graves' ophthalmopathy and Graves' hyperthyroidism. MiXCR was run by TCRdb on the multiplex PCR reads, yielding one entry per CDR3 protein. The sample holds around 1,000,000 distinct CDR3 sequences, 35% to 40% seen once. Sequencing was done on a sample of peripheral blood or thyroid tissue (not recorded which). All receptors come from an adult man with Graves' hyperthyroidism. The conserved cysteine and the conserved F or W are not part of the CDR3 here. The order of the fields is V gene, clone size, J gene, D gene, CDR3 protein. The D gene is left open where the match is weak. The size field is filled for only some rows; it gives once, few, many or a size class.

v_gene: TRBV7-2
abundance: many
j_gene: TRBJ1-1
d_gene: NA
CDR3aa: ASSFMGVTEAF

v_gene: TRBV20-1
abundance: NA
j_gene: TRBJ2-7
d_gene: TRBD1
CDR3aa: SARDPTGTGYEQY

v_gene: TRBV7-2
abundance: NA
j_gene: TRBJ1-1
d_gene: NA
CDR3aa: ASSTEGMNTEAF

v_gene: TRBV19
abundance: many
j_gene: TRBJ1-5
d_gene: NA
CDR3aa: ASSLLESNQPQH

v_gene: TRBV4-3
abundance: many
j_gene: TRBJ1-2
d_gene: TRBD1
CDR3aa: ASSQTGVGYT

v_gene: TRBV5-1
abundance: many
j_gene: TRBJ1-1
d_gene: NA
CDR3aa: ASSGEGAGETEAF

v_gene: TRBV7-8
abundance: many
j_gene: TRBJ2-5
d_gene: NA
CDR3aa: ASSLGWSGETQY

v_gene: TRBV7-2
abundance: many
j_gene: TRBJ2-7
d_gene: NA
CDR3aa: ASSLYQTSSYEQY

v_gene: TRBV20-1
abundance: NA
j_gene: TRBJ2-5
d_gene: NA
CDR3aa: SARDPRGSQRQETQY

v_gene: TRBV9
abundance: many
j_gene: TRBJ1-6
d_gene: NA
CDR3aa: ASSVVGSGSPLH

v_gene: TRBV7-2
abundance: NA
j_gene: TRBJ2-5
d_gene: NA
CDR3aa: ASSLRGGRDQETQY

v_gene: TRBV7-8
abundance: many
j_gene: TRBJ2-5
d_gene: NA
CDR3aa: ASSSAGTAFQETQY

v_gene: TRBV4-1
abundance: many
j_gene: TRBJ2-7
d_gene: NA
CDR3aa: ASSARQGRRGYEQY

v_gene: TRBV27
abundance: few
j_gene: TRBJ2-7
d_gene: NA
CDR3aa: ASSLKAGSRGEQY

v_gene: TRBV9
abundance: few
j_gene: TRBJ1-6
d_gene: TRBD1
CDR3aa: ASSPLGQGGSPLH

v_gene: TRBV20-1
abundance: few
j_gene: TRBJ2-7
d_gene: NA
CDR3aa: SARAFNSYEQY

v_gene: TRBV7-2
abundance: NA
j_gene: TRBJ2-5
d_gene: NA
CDR3aa: ASSLKGRGQPQY

v_gene: TRBV10-3
abundance: many
j_gene: TRBJ2-6
d_gene: NA
CDR3aa: AIRDSGGANVLT

v_gene: TRBV15
abundance: NA
j_gene: TRBJ2-1
d_gene: TRBD1
CDR3aa: ATSTSGTGLYNEQF

v_gene: TRBV3-1
abundance: many
j_gene: TRBJ1-6
d_gene: NA
CDR3aa: ASSQGKDSPLH

v_gene: TRBV15
abundance: many
j_gene: TRBJ2-7
d_gene: TRBD1
CDR3aa: ATSLGRQGMSQY

v_gene: TRBV28
abundance: NA
j_gene: TRBJ2-7
d_gene: NA
CDR3aa: AIRPGSGYEQY

v_gene: TRBV7-9
abundance: many
j_gene: TRBJ2-7
d_gene: TRBD1
CDR3aa: ASSLGGTGDEQY

v_gene: TRBV19
abundance: NA
j_gene: TRBJ1-2
d_gene: TRBD1
CDR3aa: ASRSTGTGVGGYT

v_gene: TRBV2
abundance: many
j_gene: TRBJ1-1
d_gene: NA
CDR3aa: ASNEGKGMNTEAF

v_gene: TRBV6-5
abundance: NA
j_gene: TRBJ2-7
d_gene: NA
CDR3aa: ASSYGGLQY

v_gene: TRBV7-2
abundance: few
j_gene: TRBJ1-5
d_gene: NA
CDR3aa: ASSSLGMPQH

v_gene: TRBV9
abundance: few
j_gene: TRBJ1-6
d_gene: NA
CDR3aa: ASSRGEDSPLH

v_gene: TRBV15
abundance: NA
j_gene: TRBJ2-7
d_gene: NA
CDR3aa: ATSSPGDSLYEQY

v_gene: TRBV29-1
abundance: few
j_gene: TRBJ1-2
d_gene: NA
CDR3aa: SVEDRGLGNYGYT

v_gene: TRBV15
abundance: many
j_gene: TRBJ1-5
d_gene: NA
CDR3aa: ATSRASNQPQH

v_gene: TRBV12-3/TRBV12-4
abundance: few
j_gene: TRBJ2-2
d_gene: NA
CDR3aa: ASSLSAASGELF

v_gene: TRBV15
abundance: many
j_gene: TRBJ2-5
d_gene: NA
CDR3aa: ATSRGDQETQY

v_gene: TRBV12-3/TRBV12-4
abundance: few
j_gene: TRBJ1-5
d_gene: NA
CDR3aa: ASSQDGGGRQPQH

v_gene: TRBV7-2
abundance: NA
j_gene: TRBJ2-7
d_gene: TRBD2
CDR3aa: ASRAGLAGVEQY

v_gene: TRBV29-1
abundance: NA
j_gene: TRBJ2-5
d_gene: NA
CDR3aa: SVPLTDVEDTEARESETQY

v_gene: TRBV5-1
abundance: NA
j_gene: TRBJ1-2
d_gene: TRBD1
CDR3aa: ASSLGQGASYT

v_gene: TRBV5-1
abundance: NA
j_gene: TRBJ1-4
d_gene: NA
CDR3aa: ASRPAGVTNEKLF

v_gene: TRBV5-1
abundance: many
j_gene: TRBJ2-7
d_gene: NA
CDR3aa: ASSVTRGGEQY

v_gene: TRBV19
abundance: NA
j_gene: TRBJ1-5
d_gene: NA
CDR3aa: ASSITVAAQPQH

v_gene: TRBV29-1
abundance: NA
j_gene: TRBJ2-6
d_gene: NA
CDR3aa: SVVTPNTEA

v_gene: TRBV7-2
abundance: NA
j_gene: TRBJ1-4
d_gene: TRBD1
CDR3aa: ASSLDPQGAGNEKLF

v_gene: TRBV25-1
abundance: NA
j_gene: TRBJ2-7
d_gene: TRBD1
CDR3aa: ASSLAPGQETYEQY

v_gene: TRBV29-1
abundance: many
j_gene: TRBJ2-7
d_gene: NA
CDR3aa: SVAGNEQY

v_gene: TRBV6-6
abundance: few
j_gene: TRBJ1-1
d_gene: TRBD1
CDR3aa: ASSYPLGQGISEAF

v_gene: TRBV7-9
abundance: few
j_gene: TRBJ1-2
d_gene: NA
CDR3aa: ASSLLTYT

v_gene: TRBV2
abundance: many
j_gene: TRBJ2-7
d_gene: TRBD2
CDR3aa: ASRRLAGQAYEQY

v_gene: TRBV10-3
abundance: NA
j_gene: TRBJ2-7
d_gene: NA
CDR3aa: AIRGAHTGLYEQY

v_gene: TRBV7-9
abundance: NA
j_gene: TRBJ2-5
d_gene: NA
CDR3aa: ASSPRRAVQETQY

v_gene: TRBV9
abundance: few
j_gene: TRBJ2-2
d_gene: TRBD2
CDR3aa: ASSTGTSGRFKAGELF

v_gene: TRBV11-2
abundance: NA
j_gene: TRBJ1-2
d_gene: TRBD1
CDR3aa: ASSLRTGNYGYT

v_gene: TRBV2
abundance: NA
j_gene: TRBJ1-6
d_gene: TRBD1
CDR3aa: ASSDRQGIYNSPLH